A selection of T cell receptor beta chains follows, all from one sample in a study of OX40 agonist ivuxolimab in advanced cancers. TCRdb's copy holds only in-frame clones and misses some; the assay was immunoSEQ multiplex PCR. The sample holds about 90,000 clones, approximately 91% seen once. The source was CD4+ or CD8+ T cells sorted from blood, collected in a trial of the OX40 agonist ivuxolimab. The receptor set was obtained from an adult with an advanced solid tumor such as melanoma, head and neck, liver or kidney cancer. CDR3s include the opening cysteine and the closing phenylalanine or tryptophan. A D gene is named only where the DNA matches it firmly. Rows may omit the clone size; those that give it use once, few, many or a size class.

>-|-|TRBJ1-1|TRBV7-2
TGTGCCAGCAGCTTATCCCTACAGAATGAAGCTTTCTTT
CASSLSLQNEAFF
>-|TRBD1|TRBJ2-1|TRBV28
TGTGCCAGCAGTTTAGTGGGGACAGGGAACAATGAGCAGTTCTTC
CASSLVGTGNNEQFF
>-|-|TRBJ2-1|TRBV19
TGTGCCAGTAGTATAGCGGACCTCTCCTACAATGAGCAGTTCTTC
CASSIADLSYNEQFF
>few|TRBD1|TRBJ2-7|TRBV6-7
TGTGCCAGCAGTTACTCGGACAGGTACTACGAGCAGTACTTC
CASSYSDRYYEQYF
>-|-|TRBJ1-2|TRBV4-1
TGCGCCAGCAGCGAAGTCATCTCTTCCGGCTACACCTTC
CASSEVISSGYTF
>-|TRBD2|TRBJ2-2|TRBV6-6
TGTGCCAGCATTCGGACTAGCGGGGCTAACACCGGGGAGCTGTTTTTT
CASIRTSGANTGELFF
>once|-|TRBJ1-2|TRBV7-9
TGTGCCAGCAGCCCCCTAACAGGAAACTATGGCTACACCTTC
CASSPLTGNYGYTF
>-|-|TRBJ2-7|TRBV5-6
TGTGCCAGCAGCTTTACGGGAACTAGGGAGCAGTACTTC
CASSFTGTREQYF
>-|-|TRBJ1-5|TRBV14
TGTGCCAGCAGCCAAGATCGAGGGTCGGCCCAGCATTTT
CASSQDRGSAQHF
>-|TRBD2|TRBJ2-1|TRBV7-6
TGTGCCAGCAGTTCAACCGGGACTAGCCGTAATGAGCAGTTCTTC
CASSSTGTSRNEQFF
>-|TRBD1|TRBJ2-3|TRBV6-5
TGTGCCAGCAGCCCCGGACAGGGCACGGATACGCAGTATTTT
CASSPGQGTDTQYF
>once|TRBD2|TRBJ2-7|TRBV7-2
TGTGCCAGCAGCTTAGATGGGGGGGCCTACGAGCAGTACTTC
CASSLDGGAYEQYF
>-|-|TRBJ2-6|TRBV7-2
TGTGCCAGCAGCTACGCCTACTCTGGGGCCAACGTCCTGACTTTC
CASSYAYSGANVLTF
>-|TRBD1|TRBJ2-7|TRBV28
TGTGCCAGCAGTTTACCGGGACAGGGATTCGACGAGCAGTACTTC
CASSLPGQGFDEQYF
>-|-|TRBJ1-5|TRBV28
TGTGCCAGCAGTCCGACTGACTATATCAATCAGCCCCAGCATTTT
CASSPTDYINQPQHF
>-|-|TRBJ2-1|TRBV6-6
TGTGCCAGCCAGGGGCTTCCCTCCTACAATGAGCAGTTCTTC
CASQGLPSYNEQFF
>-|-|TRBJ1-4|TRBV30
TGTGCCTGGAGTATGACAGGTGGTAATGAAAAACTGTTTTTT
CAWSMTGGNEKLFF
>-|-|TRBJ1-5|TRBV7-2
TGTGCCAGCAGCTTAAACTCAGCTGGTAGCAATCAGCCCCAGCATTTT
CASSLNSAGSNQPQHF
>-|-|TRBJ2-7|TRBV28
TGTGCCAGCAGTAGATACAGGGCACTTAACTCCTACGAGCAGTACTTC
CASSRYRALNSYEQYF
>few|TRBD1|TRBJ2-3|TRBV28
TGTGCCAGCAGTTCAATAGTGACAGGGGACCTTAGCGATACGCAGTATTTT
CASSSIVTGDLSDTQYF
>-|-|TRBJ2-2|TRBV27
TGTGCCAGCAGTATGGAGAACACCGGGGAGCTGTTTTTT
CASSMENTGELFF
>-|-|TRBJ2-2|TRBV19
TGTGCCAGTAGTACCCGGACCTATGCGAACACCGGGGAGCTGTTTTTT
CASSTRTYANTGELFF
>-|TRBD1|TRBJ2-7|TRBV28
TGTGCCAGCAGTACCCCGGGACAGGGGAGATACGAGCAGTACTTC
CASSTPGQGRYEQYF
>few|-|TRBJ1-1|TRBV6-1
TGTGCCAGCAGCCTGACAGGGAACACTGAAGCTTTCTTT
CASSLTGNTEAFF
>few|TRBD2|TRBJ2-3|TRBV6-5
TGTGCCAGCAAGGGCGGGAGGATAACAGATACGCAGTATTTT
CASKGGRITDTQYF
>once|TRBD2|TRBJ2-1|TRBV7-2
TGTGCCAGCAGCTTAGCTCTTGTGTCTAGCGGGATGAATGAGCAGTTCTTC
CASSLALVSSGMNEQFF
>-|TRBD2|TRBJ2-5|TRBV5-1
TGCGCCAGTGCCTCTGGCCCCAGCGGGAGCGGAGAGACCCAGTACTTC
CASASGPSGSGETQYF
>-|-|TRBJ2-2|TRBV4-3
TGCGCCAATCAAAGGTGGGTAGGGGAGCTGTTTTTT
CANQRWVGELFF
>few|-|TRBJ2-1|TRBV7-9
TGTGCCAGCAGCTTGTCGGGGGCAGGGCCTAGCGAGCAGTTCTTC
CASSLSGAGPSEQFF
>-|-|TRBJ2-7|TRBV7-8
TGTGCCAGCAGCTTAGAGGGCTCCAACCCTACCGAGCAGTACTTC
CASSLEGSNPTEQYF
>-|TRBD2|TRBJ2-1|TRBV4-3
TGCGCCAGCAGCTCCCACAGCGGGGTTGAGCAGTTCTTC
CASSSHSGVEQFF
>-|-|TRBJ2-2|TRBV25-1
TGTGCCAGCAGTGAGGTGAACACCGGGGAGCTGTTTTTT
CASSEVNTGELFF
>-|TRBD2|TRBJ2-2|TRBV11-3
TGTGCCAGCAGCAAACTAGCGGGAGAATTGAACACCGGGGAGCTGTTTTTT
CASSKLAGELNTGELFF
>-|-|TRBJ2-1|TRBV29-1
TGCAGCGTTAATACCGTCTTCTATGAGCAGTTCTTC
CSVNTVFYEQFF
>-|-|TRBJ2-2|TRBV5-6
TGTGCCAGCAGTTATAGCGGAGCGAACACCGGGGAGCTGTTTTTT
CASSYSGANTGELFF
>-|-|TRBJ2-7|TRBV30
TGTGCCTGGAATAGACAGGGGTTAGGCGGGAGGAACTCCTACGAGCAGTACTTC
CAWNRQGLGGRNSYEQYF
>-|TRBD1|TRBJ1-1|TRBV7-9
TGTGCCAGCAGCAGAGGACAGGGAGGGAGGAACACTGAAGCTTTCTTT
CASSRGQGGRNTEAFF
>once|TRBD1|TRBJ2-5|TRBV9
TGTGCCAGCAGCGTAGGGTGGACAGGGAGCGAGACCCAGTACTTC
CASSVGWTGSETQYF
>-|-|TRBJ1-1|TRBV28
TGTGCCAGCAGTTTACCCGCCCGGGCTGAAGCTTTCTTT
CASSLPARAEAFF
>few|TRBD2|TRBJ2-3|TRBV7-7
TGTGCCAGCAGCTTTCCTTGGCTAGCGGAACAGATAGCTAGCACAGATACGCAGTATTTT
CASSFPWLAEQIASTDTQYF
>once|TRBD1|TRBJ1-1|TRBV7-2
TGTGCCAGCAGCTCGAGACAGGGGGCCGGAACTGAAGCTTTCTTT
CASSSRQGAGTEAFF
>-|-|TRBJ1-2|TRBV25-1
TGTGCCAGCAGTGATCGAGGGTATGGCTACACCTTC
CASSDRGYGYTF
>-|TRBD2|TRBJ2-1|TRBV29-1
TGCAGCGTTGATCTAGCGGGAGGGGCTGAGCAGTTCTTC
CSVDLAGGAEQFF
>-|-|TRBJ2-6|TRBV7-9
TGTGCCAGCAGCTTAGAGGGGGTCTCTGGGGCCAACGTCCTGACTTTC
CASSLEGVSGANVLTF
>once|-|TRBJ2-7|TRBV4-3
TGCGCCAGCAGCCAAGAATCTTTTCTTAACCACGAGCAGTACTTC
CASSQESFLNHEQYF
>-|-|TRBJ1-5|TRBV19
TGTGCCAGTAGCGCCCCGGGACACCTAAATCAGCCCCAGCATTTT
CASSAPGHLNQPQHF
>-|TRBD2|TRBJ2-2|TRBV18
TGTGCCAGCTCACCAATCCGGGAGGCTCCCACCGGGGAGCTGTTTTTT
CASSPIREAPTGELFF
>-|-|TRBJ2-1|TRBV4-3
TGCGCCAGCAGAAGTGGTGCGGGAAGCTCCTACAATGAGCAGTTCTTC
CASRSGAGSSYNEQFF
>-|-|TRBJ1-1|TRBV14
TGTGCCAGCAGCCAAGAGGTCCCGGGGACTGAAGCTTTCTTT
CASSQEVPGTEAFF
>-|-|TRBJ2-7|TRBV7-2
TGTGCCAGCAGCCGTGTGGGCCAGGGCTACGAGCAGTACTTC
CASSRVGQGYEQYF
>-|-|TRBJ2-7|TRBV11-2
TGTGCCAGCAGCTTAGATACGGGCTACTACGAGCAGTACTTC
CASSLDTGYYEQYF
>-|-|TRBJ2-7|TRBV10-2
TGCGCCAGCAGTGTACAGGAAACCTACGAGCAGTACTTC
CASSVQETYEQYF
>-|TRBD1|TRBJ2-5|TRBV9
TGTGCCAGCAGCGTGGGACAGGGAGAGACCCAGTACTTC
CASSVGQGETQYF
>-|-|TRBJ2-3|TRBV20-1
TGCAGTGCTCTACCGCCAGATACGCAGTATTTT
CSALPPDTQYF